What follows are 15 T cell receptor beta chains derived from one specimen sequenced in a study of T-cell memory formation after mild COVID-19 (dated by TCRdb to the early 2020s). Receptors were amplified or captured by 5' RACE. The run used an Illumina NovaSeq 6000. The public reads were quality trimmed at Q25 with fastp and then assembled into clones with MiXCR by TCRdb, keeping productive beta chains. Duplicate CDR3 protein sequences are folded into a single record with the most common DNA and genes. Counted in this sample were about 320,000 distinct CDR3 sequences; 14% of them appeared once. The ten largest clones take up roughly a fifth of the sample. Sequenced input: PBMCs or a T cell subset sorted from them (not recorded which). These receptors originate from a man between 18 and 35 years old who had mild COVID-19 (a few samples of this study predate the infection). The sample titles of this study are shuffled in the database, so cell type and time point are left out; the donor was told from shared clones.

The rearrangement joins TRBV6-6 to TRBJ1-1, with 10 bases lining up with TRBD1. V shed 10 bases, J shed 3 bases, and the junction held 8 bases outside the gene matches. This CDR3 contains 14 residues. Germline loops: CDR1 MNHNY, CDR2 SVGAGI (reference sequence). The CDR3 sequence: CATLGGQGYTEAFF. The CDR3 bases are TGTGCCACGCTCGGGGGACAGGGGTACACTGAAGCTTTCTTT.

This clonotype turned up a few times. J is TRBJ2-3 and V is TRBV2; D is ambiguous. This CDR3 has 15 amino acids. V lost 5 bases and J lost 2, with 14 bases in between. Germline-derived CDR1 and CDR2 are SNHLY and FYNNEI. This CDR3 reads CASSTETPLTDTQYF. The CDR3, as DNA: TGTGCCAGCAGTACGGAAACTCCCCTCACAGATACGCAGTATTTT.

This clonotype has a handful of counts. The chain employs TRBV15 and TRBJ2-4, with unresolved D. CDR3 size: 13 residues. V dropped 8 bases and J dropped 9 bases, with 17 bases sitting between them. Germline lookup yields CDR1 LNHNV and CDR2 YYDKDF (reference sequence). The CDR3 nucleotides are TGTGCCACCTGCGACCCTCCCTCCGGCATTCAGTACTTC. It encodes CATCDPPSGIQYF.

This clonotype has more than one count but fewer than ten. In DNA, the CDR3 is TGCGCCAGCAGCTTCTCAGGACAGGGGGCAACCGGGGAGCTGTTTTTT. Protein sequence: CASSFSGQGATGELFF. The gene calls are TRBV5-1 and TRBJ2-2; 11 nucleotides agree with TRBD1. V dropped 2 bases and J dropped 5; count of bases not matched to a gene: 5. There are 16 residues in the CDR3. CDR1 is SGHRS and CDR2 is YFSETQ in the germline V gene.

The V gene is TRBV28, the J gene TRBJ1-1; a possible D gene is TRBD1 (5 bases). Trimming stripped 4 bases from V and 1 base from J, with 10 bases between. The length of the CDR3 is 14 residues. Germline V gene data show CDR1 as MDHEN and CDR2 as SYDVKM. The CDR3 DNA follows: TGTGCCAGCAGTTCCGACAGCTCGAACACTGAAGCTTTCTTT. Encoded protein: CASSSDSSNTEAFF.

This clonotype has just a few counts. The chain has TRBV18 and TRBJ1-6; 8 bases fit TRBD1. Germline CDR1 reads KGHSH; CDR2 reads LQKENI. V gave up 1 base and J gave up 7 bases; unmatched junction bases: 6. This CDR3 spans 16 amino acids. The CDR3 is CASSPLGQGRNSPLHF. The CDR3 DNA reads TGTGCCAGCTCACCACTCGGACAGGGAAGGAATTCACCCCTCCACTTT.

This clonotype was detected many times. The V call is TRBV5-1, the J call TRBJ2-1; 12 nucleotides align to TRBD2. Trimming at V came to 4 bases and at J to 10 bases, leaving 3 bases not matched to a gene. The CDR3 length is 13 residues. Per germline, CDR1 SGHRS and CDR2 YFSETQ. CDR3 DNA sequence: TGCGCCAGCAGCAGGGGACTAGCGGGCGAGCAGTTCTTC. Translated: CASSRGLAGEQFF. Full variable domain (remainder filled in from reference TRBV5-1 and TRBJ2-1): KAGVTQTPRYLIKTRGQQVTLSCSPISGHRSVSWYQQTPGQGLQFLFEYFSETQRNKGNFPGRFSGRQFSNSRSEMNVSTLELGDSALYLCASSRGLAGEQFFGPGTRLTVL.

The chain has TRBV6-2 or TRBV6-3 and TRBJ2-1; possible D gene TRBD1, 6 bases. V lost 6 bases and J lost 0, with 15 bases in between. Per the germline V gene, CDR1 is MNHEY and CDR2 is SVGEGT. There are 16 residues in the CDR3. The DNA of the CDR3 is TGTGCCAGCAGCTCCGACAGGCCGAGCTCCTACAATGAGCAGTTCTTC. This translates into CASSSDRPSSYNEQFF.

This clonotype was seen a few times. The J gene is TRBJ2-2, the V gene TRBV6-5, with unresolved D. Between the trimmed V and J ends, which lost 6 bases and 6 bases, there was a span of 17 bases. The CDR3 consists of 15 residues. Per germline, CDR1 MNHEY and CDR2 SVGAGI. The CDR3 coding sequence is TGTGCCAGCAGCCCCCGCGGCCCTCACCCCGGGGAGCTGTTTTTT. Its protein is CASSPRGPHPGELFF.

This clonotype was detected only once. The J gene is TRBJ1-4, the V gene TRBV4-1, with D perhaps TRBD1 (5 bases). V shed 8 bases and J shed 6 bases, with 13 bases lying between them. Germline CDR1 reads MGHRA; CDR2 reads YSYEKL. The CDR3 covers 13 residues. DNA for the CDR3: TGCGCCAGCCGAAGGACATCAGATGAAAAACTGTTTTTT. It specifies CASRRTSDEKLFF.

This clonotype was picked up a small number of times. V usage is TRBV6-5 and J usage is TRBJ1-6, with a tentative D call TRBD1 (5 bases). V was cut by 6 bases and J by 6 bases, with 15 bases left in between. Germline V gives CDR1 MNHEY, CDR2 SVGAGI. The CDR3 runs 15 residues. CDR3 DNA sequence: TGTGCCAGCAGCTACGCGGGGACCCTTAATTCACCCCTCCACTTT. Residues: CASSYAGTLNSPLHF.

There are a few counts of this clonotype. The chain employs TRBV15 and TRBJ1-2; D unresolved. V shed 0 bases and J shed 2 bases, with 4 bases lying between them. The CDR3 contains 13 residues. Looked up from germline, CDR1 is LNHNV and CDR2 is YYDKDF (reference sequence). CDR3 in DNA: TGTGCCACCAGCAGAGAACAGAACTATGGCTACACCTTC. Protein: CATSREQNYGYTF.

The rearrangement joins TRBV12-5 to TRBJ2-2, with TRBD1 matching over 10 bases. Germline V CDR1 and CDR2: LGHNT, FRNRAP. V shed 4 bases, J shed 5 bases, and the junction held 7 bases outside the gene matches. This CDR3 contains 16 residues. The DNA of the CDR3 is TGTGCTAGTGGTTGGACGACAGGGGGCATGACCGGGGAGCTGTTTTTT. It encodes CASGWTTGGMTGELFF.

The chain is built from TRBV2 and TRBJ2-2, with D perhaps matching TRBD2 (5 bases). V lost 7 bases, J lost 7 bases, and 13 bases lay in between. The V gene's germline CDR1 is SNHLY and CDR2 FYNNEI. This CDR3 comprises 13 residues. This CDR3 reads CASTGRVGGELFF. CDR3 bases: TGTGCCAGCACCGGGCGGGTCGGCGGGGAGCTGTTTTTT.

The genes are TRBV20-1 and TRBJ1-1, with a possible D match to TRBD1 (6 bases). V lost 3 bases and J 5 bases, leaving 10 bases between the germline ends. Germline V CDR1 and CDR2: DFQATT, SNEGSKA (reference sequence). The CDR3 totals 12 residues. The CDR3 here is CSASAQGTEAFF. CDR3 DNA: TGCAGTGCTAGTGCCCAGGGGACTGAAGCTTTCTTT.